These T cell receptor beta chains were read from a single sample in a study of blood T cell repertoires in COVID-19. Sequencing used immunoSEQ multiplex PCR; TCRdb keeps in-frame clones, though not all of them. Among 200,000 to 300,000 clones listed, roughly 89% were seen once. The specimen sequenced was PBMCs or T cells enriched from blood (not recorded which). These receptors all stem from a woman in her twenties or thirties who had recovered from COVID-19. The CDR3 runs from the conserved cysteine through the conserved F or W. A D gene is named only where the DNA matches it firmly. A clone size is listed for some rows: how often the clone was seen (once, few, many), or a class if it is expanded.

J: TRBJ1-2; size: NA; V: TRBV5-6; D: NA; DNA: TGTGCCAGCAGCAGGACAGCGTTTAACTATGGCTACACCTTC; CDR3: CASSRTAFNYGYTF
J: TRBJ1-5; size: few; V: TRBV29-1; D: NA; DNA: TGCAGCGTTGGTACAGGGTCGAACAATCAGCCCCAGCATTTT; CDR3: CSVGTGSNNQPQHF
J: TRBJ2-3; size: NA; V: TRBV3-1/TRBV3-2; D: TRBD2; DNA: TGTGCCAGCAGCCAAGGCCCTTTCGGGACTAGCCTTAGCACAGATACGCAGTATTTT; CDR3: CASSQGPFGTSLSTDTQYF
J: TRBJ1-2; size: NA; V: TRBV5-4; D: TRBD1; DNA: TGTGCCAGCAGCTTAGGTCCGACAGGGTCTTTCTATGGCTACACCTTC; CDR3: CASSLGPTGSFYGYTF
J: TRBJ2-3; size: NA; V: TRBV28; D: TRBD1; DNA: TGTGCCAGCAACCAGGACAGGATCACAGATACGCAGTATTTT; CDR3: CASNQDRITDTQYF
J: TRBJ1-2; size: few; V: TRBV25-1; D: NA; DNA: TGTGCCAGCAGATTACCAATGGGCGGCTACACCTTC; CDR3: CASRLPMGGYTF
J: TRBJ1-5; size: NA; V: TRBV19; D: NA; DNA: TGTGCCAGTAACAGAGAGAGCAATCAGCCCCAGCATTTT; CDR3: CASNRESNQPQHF
J: TRBJ2-7; size: few; V: TRBV4-3; D: TRBD2; DNA: TGCGCCAGCAGCCCTCAAGCTAGCGGGGGACTTTACGAGCAGTACTTC; CDR3: CASSPQASGGLYEQYF
J: TRBJ1-2; size: NA; V: TRBV28; D: TRBD1; DNA: TGTGCCAGCAGTTCCGGGACAGATGGCTACACCTTC; CDR3: CASSSGTDGYTF
J: TRBJ2-1; size: NA; V: TRBV9; D: NA; DNA: TGTGCCAGCAGCTCCCGGGGTGGGACTGGACCTTCGAATGAGCAGTTCTTC; CDR3: CASSSRGGTGPSNEQFF
J: TRBJ1-2; size: once; V: TRBV29-1; D: NA; DNA: TGCAGCGTTGTGGACATACTTAACTATGGCTACACCTTC; CDR3: CSVVDILNYGYTF
J: TRBJ2-1; size: NA; V: TRBV27; D: NA; DNA: TGTGCCAGCAGTTTCAGGGCAGCCGGTGAGCAGTTCTTC; CDR3: CASSFRAAGEQFF
J: TRBJ2-7; size: NA; V: TRBV19; D: NA; DNA: TGTGCCAGTAGTATACGAGTGGGAGTTGAGTTTTCCTACGAGCAGTACTTC; CDR3: CASSIRVGVEFSYEQYF
J: TRBJ1-2; size: NA; V: TRBV7-2; D: NA; DNA: TGTGCCAGCAGCGACACAGGGACCGGCTACACCTTC; CDR3: CASSDTGTGYTF